The 32 T cell receptor beta chains reported below all come from one sample, sequenced in a study of control samples from healthy donors and cancer patients. Generated by immunoSEQ multiplex PCR, the TCRdb table keeps only in-frame clones and is missing some. The sample lists about 84,000 clones; 70% to 85% were seen once. The sample taken for sequencing was PBMCs. The source of these receptors is a man in his 60s with head and neck cancer.

Written as DNA, the CDR3 is TGTGCCAGCCGTAGGGGCGGGGCCAACGTCCTGACTTTC. This codes for CASRRGGANVLTF. The chain joins TRBV7-9 to TRBJ2-6; possible D gene TRBD1, 5 bases. Trimming pared 8 bases from V and 4 bases from J, leaving 9 bases between. CDR3 size: 13 residues. Germline V CDR1 and CDR2: SEHNR, FQNEAQ (reference sequence).

The chain joins TRBV19 to TRBJ2-7; D is perhaps TRBD1 (5 bases). This CDR3 spans 14 amino acids. The V and J ends lost 10 bases and 1 base respectively, with 17 bases between them. Germline lookup yields CDR1 LNHDA and CDR2 SQIVND (reference sequence). The CDR3 region is CATRPGFGSYEQYF. The CDR3 coding sequence is TGTGCCACCCGACCAGGGTTCGGTTCCTACGAGCAGTACTTC.

The chain employs TRBV6-4 and TRBJ1-3, with TRBD1 as a possible D gene (6 bases). The CDR3 totals 16 residues. CDR1 is MRHNA, CDR2 SNTAGT, per germline. Trimming cost V 0 bases and J 2 bases, with 11 bases left between them. CDR3 region: CASSDSGGQPGNTIYF. The CDR3, as DNA: TGTGCCAGCAGTGACTCAGGGGGTCAACCTGGAAACACCATATATTTT.

The gene calls are TRBV29-1 and TRBJ1-2; 7 bases line up with TRBD1. This CDR3 has 11 residues. J gave up 2 bases and V 7 bases, and 1 base lay outside the gene matches. Germline V lookup: CDR1 SQVTM, CDR2 ANQGSEA. Written as DNA, the CDR3 is TGCAGCGGGGGACAGAACTATGGCTACACCTTC. It specifies CSGGQNYGYTF.

The chain joins TRBV27 to TRBJ2-2; the D call may be TRBD1 or TRBD2 (5 bases each). Between the trimmed V and J ends, which lost 3 bases and 4 bases, there was a span of 12 bases. The CDR3 length is 15 residues. Germline V gene sequence: CDR1 MNHEY, CDR2 SMNVEV (reference sequence). CDR3 protein: CASSLGRDGTGELFF. Written as DNA, the CDR3 is TGTGCCAGCAGTTTGGGCCGGGACGGCACCGGGGAGCTGTTTTTT.

As regards this clone: Other DNA variants within this sample encode the same CDR3. The rearrangement uses TRBV5-1 and TRBJ2-5; 7 nucleotides match TRBD2. The CDR3 totals 14 residues. V gave up 4 bases and J gave up 4 bases; unmatched junction bases: 7. The germline CDR1 and CDR2 sequences are SGHRS and YFSETQ. This chain's CDR3 is CASSPGWGGETQYF. The CDR3, as DNA: TGCGCCAGCAGCCCGGGGTGGGGGGGAGAGACCCAGTACTTC.

The chain employs TRBV5-4 and TRBJ1-2; no definite D call. Between the trimmed V and J ends, which lost 5 bases and 8 bases, there was a span of 13 bases. CDR3 size: 12 residues. CDR1 SGHNT and CDR2 YYREEE come from the germline V gene (reference sequence). The CDR3 here is CASRGNLEGYTF. The DNA of the CDR3 is TGTGCCAGCAGGGGGAACCTGGAGGGCTACACCTTC.

The genes are TRBV3-1 (or the pseudogene TRBV3-2) and TRBJ1-2; 9 nucleotides match TRBD1. There are 13 residues in the CDR3. With 4 bases clipped from V and 5 bases from J, the junction kept 2 bases outside the gene matches. Per the germline V gene, CDR1 is LGHDT and CDR2 is YNNKEL (reference sequence). The CDR3 bases are TGTGCCAGCAGCCCGGACAGGGGATATGGCTACACCTTC. Translating it yields CASSPDRGYGYTF.

This chain connects TRBV10-3 to TRBJ2-1; 9 bases map to TRBD1. V shed 3 bases, J shed 5 bases, and the junction held 5 bases outside the gene matches. CDR1 and CDR2 from the germline V gene are ENHRY and SYGVKD. The CDR3 has 15 residues. CDR3 protein: CAISDFGTGHNEQFF. The CDR3 nucleotides read TGTGCCATCAGTGATTTCGGGACAGGGCACAATGAGCAGTTCTTC.

This sequence joins TRBV5-8 and TRBJ1-4; 8 bases agree with TRBD1. Germline CDR1 and CDR2: SGHTS and YDEGEE. Trimming removed 2 bases from V and 8 bases from J; junction bases left unmatched: 5. CDR3 length: 14 residues. CDR3 sequence: CASSFGQGWEKLFF. CDR3 bases: TGTGCCAGCAGCTTCGGACAGGGATGGGAAAAACTGTTTTTT. The variable domain in full, with the rest retrieved from reference TRBV5-8 and TRBJ1-4, is EAGVTQSPTHLIKTRGQQATLRCSPISGHTSVYWYQQALGLGLQFLLWYDEGEERNRGNFPPRFSGRQFPNYSSELNVNALELEDSALYLCASSFGQGWEKLFFGSGTQLSVL.

The V gene is TRBV11-2, the J gene TRBJ1-2; unclear D gene. With 2 bases removed from V and 11 bases from J, the gap between germline ends came to 15 bases. CDR1 SGHAT and CDR2 FQNNGV come from the germline V gene. CDR3 length: 13 residues. CDR3 nucleotide sequence: TGTGCCAGCAGCTTAATTTTGGCCCCGCGATACACCTTC. Translation: CASSLILAPRYTF.

V usage is TRBV2 and J usage is TRBJ1-2; no clear D gene. Germline CDR1 and CDR2: SNHLY and FYNNEI. Trimming removed 4 bases from V and 7 bases from J, with 10 bases in between. This CDR3 spans 12 amino acids. CDR3 residues: CASSGGIGGYTF. CDR3 sequence (DNA): TGTGCCAGCAGTGGAGGTATCGGTGGCTACACCTTC.

The chain employs TRBV3-1 (or the pseudogene TRBV3-2) and TRBJ2-1, with TRBD2 matching over 8 bases. V lost 4 bases and J lost 4; bases outside the gene matches: 9. This CDR3 is built from 16 residues. In germline, CDR1 is LGHDT, CDR2 YNNKEL (reference sequence). The CDR3 bases are TGTGCCAGCAGCCTGGGCGGACTAGCAGTTTACAATGAGCAGTTCTTC. Translated: CASSLGGLAVYNEQFF.

This chain's CDR3 is CASLLTSGSGYEQYF. In DNA form, the CDR3 reads TGTGCCAGCCTCCTGACTAGCGGGAGTGGGTACGAGCAGTACTTC. The V gene is TRBV6-5, the J gene TRBJ2-7; 12 bases line up with TRBD2. CDR1 is MNHEY and CDR2 is SVGAGI in the germline V gene. The CDR3 is 15 amino acids. V was pared by 8 bases and J by 4 bases, with 9 bases of the junction left unmatched.

The CDR3 DNA follows: TGTGCCAGTAGTATCAGGGTCTCTGGAAACACCATATATTTT. Translated, it gives CASSIRVSGNTIYF. V usage is TRBV19 and J usage is TRBJ1-3; D is possibly TRBD1 (5 bases). CDR3 length equals 14 residues. CDR1 is LNHDA, CDR2 SQIVND, per germline (reference sequence). V lost 3 bases and J 0 bases, leaving 6 bases between the germline ends.

This chain links TRBV21-1 with TRBJ1-5. TRBV21-1 constitutes a pseudogene. There are 17 residues in the CDR3. The CDR3 bases are TGTGCCAGCAGCCCTCGACAACTTCGGGGACTAAATCAGCCCCAGCATTTT. Encoded protein: CASSPRQLRGLNQPQHF.

This clone has only one observation. The chain couples TRBV28 to TRBJ2-7; TRBD1 aligns across 9 bases. Germline values: CDR1 MDHEN, CDR2 SYDVKM. The CDR3 has 14 amino acids. J gave up 4 bases and V 6 bases, and 7 bases lay outside the gene matches. In DNA, the CDR3 is TGTGCCAGCAGGACAGGGGGAGCGGTGTACGAGCAGTACTTC. Translated, it gives CASRTGGAVYEQYF.

The chain recombines TRBV2 with TRBJ2-3; 7 bases align to TRBD2. Germline V gene sequence: CDR1 SNHLY, CDR2 FYNNEI. The CDR3 is 15 amino acids. The ends lost 3 bases at V and 6 bases at J; junction bases unmatched: 9. DNA of the CDR3: TGTGCCAGCAGTGATTACTTTGCGGGAGAGGATACGCAGTATTTT. Translating it yields CASSDYFAGEDTQYF.

This chain connects TRBV28 to TRBJ1-1, with D perhaps matching TRBD1 (6 bases). The CDR3 contains 15 residues. Trimming cost V 8 bases and J 3 bases, with 19 bases left between them. The germline CDR1 and CDR2 sequences are MDHEN and SYDVKM. CDR3 sequence reads: CASADPGVGYTEAFF. The CDR3 DNA sequence: TGTGCCAGCGCAGACCCAGGGGTTGGGTACACTGAAGCTTTCTTT.

This clone appeared a single time. The chain employs TRBV6-6 and TRBJ2-7; D is undetermined. CDR1 is MNHNY, CDR2 SVGAGI, per germline (reference sequence). CDR3 length: 12 residues. Trimming took 4 bases from V and 2 from J, leaving 6 bases between them. CDR3 region: CASSWQTYEQYF. In nucleotides, the CDR3 is TGTGCCAGCAGTTGGCAGACCTACGAGCAGTACTTC.

This chain joins TRBV5-1 and TRBJ2-1, with 12 bases lining up with TRBD2. CDR1 is SGHRS, CDR2 YFSETQ, per germline. The CDR3 is 17 residues long. Trimming removed 2 bases from V and 8 bases from J; junction bases left unmatched: 11. CDR3 in amino acids: CASSLRTSGTPLDEQFF. CDR3 DNA: TGCGCCAGCAGCTTAAGGACTAGCGGGACTCCCTTGGATGAGCAGTTCTTC.

The chain couples TRBV5-4 to TRBJ2-6; D call uncertain. The CDR3 spans 16 residues. The V end lost 0 bases, the J end lost 0 bases, and 7 bases lay between the germline ends. In germline, CDR1 is SGHNT, CDR2 YYREEE (reference sequence). CDR3 protein: CASSLGVVSGANVLTF. CDR3 nucleotide sequence: TGTGCCAGCAGCTTGGGCGTTGTCTCTGGGGCCAACGTCCTGACTTTC.

The genes are TRBV28 and TRBJ1-2; D not resolved. This CDR3 has 11 amino acids. The V and J ends lost 5 bases and 5 bases respectively, with 6 bases between them. CDR1 is MDHEN, CDR2 SYDVKM, per germline. The CDR3 region is CASSTRYGYTF. Here the CDR3 DNA reads TGTGCCAGCAGTACGCGTTATGGCTACACCTTC.

The chain couples TRBV6-1 to TRBJ2-5; a weak D match, TRBD1 (6 bases). The CDR3 has 15 residues. In germline, CDR1 is MNHNS, CDR2 SASEGT. Deletions cut 2 bases from V and 0 bases from J, with 10 bases between. CDR3 nucleotide sequence: TGTGCCAGCAGTGAATTCCAGGGGCACCAAGAGACCCAGTACTTC. Protein product: CASSEFQGHQETQYF.

This clone was picked up a small number of times. The sample carries other DNA sequences with the same CDR3. The CDR3 spells CAIKGQGAYEQYF. The CDR3 region has the DNA TGTGCCATCAAAGGACAGGGAGCCTACGAGCAGTACTTC. The chain couples TRBV10-3 to TRBJ2-7; 8 positions match TRBD1. CDR1 is ENHRY and CDR2 is SYGVKD in the germline V gene. The CDR3 covers 13 residues. The V gene end was trimmed by 7 bases and the J gene end by 2 bases; junction bases not matched to a gene: 4.

With regard to this clone: Other nucleotide sequences in the sample specify the same CDR3. This chain uses TRBV30 with TRBJ2-7, with TRBD2 matching over 8 bases. Germline V CDR1 and CDR2: GTSNPN, SVGIG (reference sequence). This CDR3 region has 15 residues. Trimming removed 2 bases from V and 7 bases from J; junction bases left unmatched: 13. The CDR3 nucleotides are TGTGCCTGGAGTCCGATGGGACTAGGGGCCCATGAGCAGTACTTC. It is translated as CAWSPMGLGAHEQYF.

The chain recombines TRBV5-4 with TRBJ1-3, with TRBD1 as a possible D gene (6 bases). Germline values: CDR1 SGHNT, CDR2 YYREEE (reference sequence). The CDR3 consists of 14 residues. Trimming pared 0 bases from V and 2 bases from J, leaving 6 bases between. The CDR3 region has the DNA TGTGCCAGCAGCTTGGACAGGGCTGGAAACACCATATATTTT. Its protein is CASSLDRAGNTIYF.

A few counts support this clone. This chain links TRBV3-1 (or the pseudogene TRBV3-2) with TRBJ1-6; D perhaps matches TRBD1 (5 bases). The ends were cut back, 0 bases at V and 7 bases at J, with 10 bases in the middle. Germline CDR1 LGHDT, CDR2 YNNKEL (reference sequence). The CDR3 runs 15 residues. The CDR3 loop is CASSQEGPLNSPLHF. The CDR3 DNA is TGTGCCAGCAGCCAAGAGGGGCCGTTGAATTCACCCCTCCACTTT.

The chain links TRBV5-4 to TRBJ1-2, with D possibly being TRBD1 (6 bases). Germline lookup yields CDR1 SGHNT and CDR2 YYREEE (reference sequence). Trimming stripped 0 bases from V and 6 bases from J, with 18 bases between. The CDR3 spans 16 residues. For the CDR3, the DNA is TGTGCCAGCAGCTTGGCCCCCGGACAGTCCTTGGATGGCTACACCTTC. The encoded protein is CASSLAPGQSLDGYTF.

The CDR3 sequence: CASSPGSGAYEQYF. As DNA, the CDR3 is TGTGCCAGCAGTCCAGGTAGTGGGGCCTACGAGCAGTACTTC. The chain uses TRBV6-5 and TRBJ2-7; D is uncertain. The V end lost 5 bases, the J end lost 2 bases, and 13 bases lay between the germline ends. The CDR3 is 14 amino acids. Germline loops: CDR1 MNHEY, CDR2 SVGAGI.

The chain is built from TRBV9 and TRBJ1-6; D ambiguous. The germline V and J ends were trimmed by 0 bases and 9 bases, with 7 bases remaining between them. The CDR3 length is 13 residues. Germline loops: CDR1 SGDLS, CDR2 YYNGEE. The DNA of the CDR3 is TGTGCCAGCAGCGTAGCTTGGGGTTCACCCCTCCACTTT. Encoded protein: CASSVAWGSPLHF.

This chain connects TRBV9 to TRBJ2-2; 7 bases map to TRBD1. The CDR3 totals 16 residues. Germline V gene sequence: CDR1 SGDLS, CDR2 YYNGEE. V was pared by 4 bases and J by 3 bases, with 9 bases of the junction left unmatched. The CDR3 sequence is CASSLQGVEDTGELFF. The CDR3 DNA reads as TGTGCCAGCAGCCTCCAGGGGGTTGAGGACACCGGGGAGCTGTTTTTT.